These 27 T cell receptor beta chains came from one sample sequenced in a study of blood T cells in healthy people across ages. With a J-beta primer mix and a sample-barcoded 5' primer, a second PCR ran roughly 6 to 11 cycles. Via MiXCR, TCRdb re-called the 5' RACE reads, giving one row per CDR3 protein. The sample contains roughly 1,700,000 distinct CDR3 sequences, approximately 30% of which appear only once. The sequenced material came from blood. The receptor set was obtained from a woman aged 25 to 45 in good health.

A remark on this clonotype: A much larger clone differs from this one at a single base, so this may be a read error. The chain has TRBV5-1 and TRBJ2-1; TRBD2 aligns across 10 bases. The CDR3 loop spans 15 amino acids. In germline, CDR1 is SGHRS, CDR2 YFSETQ. V gave up 4 bases and J gave up 10 bases; unmatched junction bases: 11. CDR3 residues: CASSTGLAESYEQFF. The CDR3 DNA reads as TGCGCCAGCAGCACAGGACTAGCGGAGTCCTACGAGCAGTTCTTC.

This clonotype was counted at least ten times. The genes are TRBV7-9 and TRBJ2-7; maybe TRBD1 (6 bases). The CDR3 covers 15 residues. V was shortened by 5 bases and J by 0 bases, with 14 bases between the two germline ends. Germline CDR1 is SEHNR and CDR2 is FQNEAQ (reference sequence). The CDR3 coding sequence is TGTGCCAGCAGCGGCGAGGCGGACAGCTCCTACGAGCAGTACTTC. The encoded protein is CASSGEADSSYEQYF.

V is TRBV5-5 and J is TRBJ2-5; 7 bases are a match to TRBD1. The length of the CDR3 is 19 residues. V shed 3 bases, J shed 5 bases, and the junction held 22 bases outside the gene matches. CDR1 is SGHKS, CDR2 YYEKEE, per germline (reference sequence). CDR3 region: CASSSRTLRDSEKSETQYF. The CDR3 region has the DNA TGTGCCAGCAGCTCCCGGACCCTACGGGACAGCGAAAAGTCGGAGACCCAGTACTTC.

The chain links TRBV6-5 to TRBJ1-1, with D unclear. Trimming cost V 5 bases and J 1 base, with 8 bases left between them. Germline V lookup: CDR1 MNHEY, CDR2 SVGAGI. This CDR3 spans 13 amino acids. The CDR3 bases are TGTGCCAGCAGTGGGGTGACGAACACTGAAGCTTTCTTT. Residues: CASSGVTNTEAFF.

This clonotype has a handful of counts. The rearrangement joins TRBV27 to TRBJ2-7; 10 bases fit TRBD1. J was trimmed by 2 bases and V by 3 bases; bases with no gene match: 4. CDR3 length equals 15 residues. The V gene's germline CDR1 is MNHEY and CDR2 SMNVEV (reference sequence). CDR3 coding DNA: TGTGCCAGCAGTTTTCAGGGACAGGGGACCTACGAGCAGTACTTC. As protein: CASSFQGQGTYEQYF.

This clonotype appeared many times. This CDR3 reads CASSVVGRTDTQYF. Written as DNA, the CDR3 is TGTGCCAGCAGCGTAGTGGGACGGACAGATACGCAGTATTTT. The chain recombines TRBV9 with TRBJ2-3; the D gene could be TRBD1 or TRBD2 (5 bases each). Germline CDR1 reads SGDLS; CDR2 reads YYNGEE. The CDR3 loop spans 14 amino acids. V lost 0 bases and J lost 3, with 8 bases in between.

This clonotype has a handful of counts. CDR3 coding DNA: TGTGCCAGCAGCGGGACTAGCCGCCGCACAGATACGCAGTATTTT. It yields the protein CASSGTSRRTDTQYF. This chain uses TRBV12-3 or TRBV12-4 with TRBJ2-3; 9 nucleotides line up with TRBD2. Trimming took 6 bases from V and 1 from J; bases not matched to a gene: 5. This CDR3 is 15 amino acids long.

In regard to this clonotype: A much larger clone lies a single base off, so this may be a read error. The chain uses TRBV12-5 and TRBJ2-1; D is unresolved. CDR3 length equals 12 residues. CDR1 and CDR2 (germline): LGHNT, FRNRAP. V shed 9 bases and J shed 10 bases, with 16 bases lying between them. CDR3 sequence: CASGPFPYEQFF. Written as DNA, the CDR3 is TGTGCTAGCGGTCCATTCCCCTACGAGCAGTTCTTC.

The sample holds a few counts of this clonotype. This chain uses TRBV7-6 with TRBJ2-7; possible D gene TRBD2, 5 bases. With 4 bases removed from V and 3 bases from J, the gap between germline ends came to 16 bases. Germline CDR1 and CDR2: SGHVS and FNYEAQ. The CDR3 length is 15 residues. Here the CDR3 reads CASSSPEGARYEQYF. As DNA, the CDR3 is TGTGCCAGCAGCTCACCTGAGGGAGCTCGCTACGAGCAGTACTTC. The full variable domain, its missing parts supplied by reference TRBV7-6 and TRBJ2-7, is GAGVSQSPRYKVTKRGQDVALRCDPISGHVSLYWYRQALGQGPEFLTYFNYEAQQDKSGLPNDRFSAERPEGSISTLTIQRTEQRDSAMYRCASSSPEGARYEQYFGPGTRLTVT.

This clonotype came up a few times. The rearrangement links TRBV7-2 to TRBJ2-3; 7 bases align to TRBD2. V shed 5 bases and J 2 bases; nucleotides not matched to a gene: 10. The CDR3 consists of 16 residues. Germline V gene sequence: CDR1 SGHTA, CDR2 FQGNSA. CDR3 DNA: TGTGCCAGCAGCCCGGGGGGAGCGGCCTACACAGATACGCAGTATTTT. This translates into CASSPGGAAYTDTQYF.

This clonotype has a count of ten or more. J is TRBJ2-3 and V is TRBV29-1; D is possibly TRBD1 or TRBD2 (5 bases each). Trimming pared 0 bases from V and 12 bases from J, leaving 16 bases between. There are 13 residues in the CDR3. Germline CDR1 and CDR2: SQVTM and ANQGSEA. The CDR3 DNA is TGCAGCGTTGAAGAGGGCAGGGACGGGACCCAGTATTTT. It codes for CSVEEGRDGTQYF.

This clonotype was observed many times. DNA of the CDR3: TGTGCCAGCAGTACCGGACAGTCATATGGCTACACCTTC. Translating it yields CASSTGQSYGYTF. V gene TRBV12-3 or TRBV12-4 combines with J gene TRBJ1-2; D may be TRBD1 (6 bases). The CDR3 is 13 amino acids. V lost 5 bases and J lost 5, with 12 bases in between.

This clonotype was observed at least ten times. The chain combines TRBV7-2 with TRBJ2-7; no firm D call. V shed 0 bases and J shed 0 bases, with 6 bases lying between them. Germline CDR1 is SGHTA and CDR2 is FQGNSA. This CDR3 is 14 amino acids long. CDR3 in DNA: TGTGCCAGCAGCTTAGCGCACGTCTCCTACGAGCAGTACTTC. Protein: CASSLAHVSYEQYF.

V usage is TRBV12-3 or TRBV12-4 and J usage is TRBJ2-4, with D possibly TRBD1 on 6 matching bases. Between the trimmed V and J ends, which lost 6 bases and 5 bases, there was a span of 17 bases. This CDR3 has 15 amino acids. The CDR3 coding sequence is TGTGCCAGCAGCCTTACCGGGACATCCGAAAACATTCAGTACTTC. Its protein is CASSLTGTSENIQYF.

This clonotype was seen only a few times. The V and J genes are TRBV12-3 or TRBV12-4 and TRBJ2-7; the match to TRBD1 covers 7 bases. This CDR3 contains 14 residues. Trimming took 6 bases from V and 3 from J; bases not matched to a gene: 8. CDR3 DNA: TGTGCCAGCAGGGGCCCGGGACAGAGCTACGAGCAGTACTTC. Translation: CASRGPGQSYEQYF.

This clonotype was detected a few times. The J gene is TRBJ2-5, the V gene TRBV6-2 or TRBV6-3; the match to TRBD1 covers 7 bases. Germline V gene data show CDR1 as MNHEY and CDR2 as SVGEGT. V dropped 0 bases and J dropped 5; count of bases not matched to a gene: 9. The CDR3 extends over 16 amino acids. The CDR3 nucleotides are TGTGCCAGCAGTTACTCGAGACAGGGAAAGACGGAGACCCAGTACTTC. Amino acid sequence: CASSYSRQGKTETQYF.

This clonotype has just a few counts. The chain combines TRBV24-1 with TRBJ2-5; D is uncertain. Trimming shortened V by 2 bases and J by 1 base, and 4 bases separated the two germline ends. Germline V gene sequence: CDR1 KGHDR, CDR2 SFDVKD. This CDR3 is built from 13 residues. The CDR3 DNA follows: TGTGCCACCAGTGATTCCTCCCAAGAGACCCAGTACTTC. This translates into CATSDSSQETQYF.

This clonotype was observed a few times. This chain links TRBV4-2 with TRBJ1-4; 9 nucleotides align to TRBD1. The germline V gene has CDR1 LGHNA and CDR2 YNFKEQ. CDR3 length equals 15 residues. V shed 1 base, J shed 6 bases, and the junction held 3 bases outside the gene matches. The CDR3 here is CASSQVGTGYEKLFF. CDR3 DNA: TGTGCCAGCAGCCAAGTAGGGACAGGGTATGAAAAACTGTTTTTT.

Points on this clonotype: A single base separates this from a much larger clone, so it may be a read error. The chain is built from TRBV12-3 or TRBV12-4 and TRBJ2-4; D could derive from TRBD1 or TRBD2 (6 bases each). The J call is doubtful: the DNA matches TRBJ2-7 better. This CDR3 has 17 residues. CDR3 protein: CASSPGRRQAGSYEQYF. In DNA form, the CDR3 reads TGTGCCAGCAGTCCTGGGAGGCGACAGGCAGGCTCCTACGAGCAGTACTTC.

Points on this clonotype: A much larger clone sits a single nucleotide away, making a read error possible. The CDR3 does not close with the conserved phenylalanine or tryptophan, likely indicating a read error. The CDR3 loop is CASSRWTGGAVYEQYC. The DNA of the CDR3 is TGTGCCAGCAGTCGGTGGACGGGCGGAGCAGTCTACGAGCAGTACTGC. The gene calls are TRBV5-6 and TRBJ2-7, with D unclear. Germline V gives CDR1 SGHDT, CDR2 YYEEEE. The CDR3 covers 16 residues. Trimming stripped 5 bases from V and 3 bases from J, with 21 bases between.

This chain connects TRBV20-1 to TRBJ1-1, with TRBD1 as a possible D gene (6 bases). This CDR3 spans 14 amino acids. V lost 0 bases and J 5 bases, leaving 13 bases between the germline ends. Germline CDR1 reads DFQATT; CDR2 reads SNEGSKA (reference sequence). CDR3 nucleotides: TGCAGTGCTAGAGAGCCGGGGGCGAGGACTGAAGCTTTCTTT. It yields the protein CSAREPGARTEAFF.

The chain joins TRBV30 to TRBJ1-5; D gene unclear. There are 13 residues in the CDR3. Germline CDR1 reads GTSNPN; CDR2 reads SVGIG (reference sequence). V shed 5 bases and J shed 4 bases, with 12 bases lying between them. The CDR3 here is CAWQSRQNQPQHF. The DNA for the CDR3 is TGTGCCTGGCAAAGCAGGCAAAATCAGCCCCAGCATTTT.

The chain is built from TRBV4-1 and TRBJ2-3, with TRBD1 identical over 8 bases. The J segment lost 4 bases and the V segment lost 5 bases, leaving 5 bases of the junction unmatched. This CDR3 has 14 amino acids. Germline values: CDR1 MGHRA, CDR2 YSYEKL. This CDR3 is CASSKRQGPDTQYF. The CDR3 DNA is TGCGCCAGCAGCAAACGACAGGGGCCAGATACGCAGTATTTT.

With respect to this clonotype: The junction departs from germline at one end; a sequencing error may be responsible. The V gene is TRBV3-1, the J gene TRBJ2-7, with TRBD2 identical over 7 bases. The CDR3 sequence is 16 residues long. Looked up from germline, CDR1 is LGHDT and CDR2 is YNNKEL (reference sequence). CDR3 nucleotides: TGCGCCAGCAGCCAAGATGGTGGCGGGGGTTCCTACGAGCAGTACTTC. Translation gives CASSQDGGGGSYEQYF.

About this clonotype: One end of the junction does not line up with germline, which may come from a read error. The V gene is TRBV3-1, the J gene TRBJ2-3; 8 bases fit TRBD1. Germline values: CDR1 LGHDT, CDR2 YNNKEL (reference sequence). This CDR3 contains 14 residues. CDR3 nucleotides: TGTGCCAACAGCCGACAGGGGAGCACAGATACGCAGTATTTT. This codes for CANSRQGSTDTQYF.

The V call is TRBV21-1, the J call TRBJ2-5; the table's D call TRBD2 went unverified against the DNA. TRBV21-1 is labeled a pseudogene. The CDR3 is 16 amino acids. For the CDR3, the DNA is TGTGCCAGCAGCAAGCCTAGCGGGGGATACCAAGAGCCCCAGTACTTC. It translates to CASSKPSGGYQEPQYF.

This clonotype appeared once. This may be a read error: a much more frequent sequence differs by one nucleotide. The gene calls are TRBV6-2 or TRBV6-3 and TRBJ2-5, with D hard to call. Per the germline V gene, CDR1 is MNHEY and CDR2 is SVGEGT. CDR3 size: 11 residues. V dropped 7 bases and J dropped 11 bases, with 14 bases sitting between them. CDR3 in amino acids: CASTMGNEQYF. CDR3 DNA: TGTGCCAGCACCATGGGCAATGAGCAGTACTTC.